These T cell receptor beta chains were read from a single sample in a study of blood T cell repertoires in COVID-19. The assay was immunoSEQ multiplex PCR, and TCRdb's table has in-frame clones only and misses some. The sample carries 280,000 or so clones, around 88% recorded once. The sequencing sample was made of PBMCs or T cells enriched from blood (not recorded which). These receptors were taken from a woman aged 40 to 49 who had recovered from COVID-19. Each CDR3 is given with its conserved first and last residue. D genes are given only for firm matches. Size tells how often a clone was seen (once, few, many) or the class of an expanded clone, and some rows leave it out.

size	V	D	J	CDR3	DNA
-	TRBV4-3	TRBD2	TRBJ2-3	CASSRILAGGLTDTQYF	TGCGCCAGCAGCCGAATACTAGCGGGAGGCCTCACAGATACGCAGTATTTT
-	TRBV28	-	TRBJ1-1	CASSLAGTEAFF	TGTGCCAGCAGTTTGGCGGGCACTGAAGCTTTCTTT
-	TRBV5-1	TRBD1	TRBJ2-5	CASSQALGQALGETQYF	TGCGCCAGCAGTCAAGCTTTAGGACAGGCGTTAGGAGAGACCCAGTACTTC
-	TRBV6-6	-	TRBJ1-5	CASSYGGARNQPQHF	TGTGCCAGCAGTTACGGGGGGGCCCGCAATCAGCCCCAGCATTTT
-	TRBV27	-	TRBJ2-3	CASSFRGDTQYF	TGTGCCAGCAGTTTCAGGGGAGATACGCAGTATTTT
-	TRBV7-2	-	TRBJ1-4	CASSLASRGRNEKLFF	TGTGCCAGCAGCTTAGCTTCAAGGGGCAGGAATGAAAAACTGTTTTTT
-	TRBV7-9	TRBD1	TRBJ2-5	CASSLGQLIQETQYF	TGTGCCAGCAGCTTGGGACAGCTAATTCAAGAGACCCAGTACTTC
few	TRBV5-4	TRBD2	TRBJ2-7	CASSLVASGSYEQYF	TGTGCCAGCAGCTTGGTGGCTAGCGGTTCCTACGAGCAGTACTTC
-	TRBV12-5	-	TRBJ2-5	CASGSTATPGETQYF	TGTGCTAGTGGTTCGACAGCAACACCTGGGGAGACCCAGTACTTC
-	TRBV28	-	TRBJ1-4	CASSGSGGGLSEKLFF	TGTGCCAGCAGTGGCTCGGGTGGAGGTTTAAGTGAAAAACTGTTTTTT
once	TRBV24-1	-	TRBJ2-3	CATSAEADTQYF	TGTGCCACCAGTGCGGAGGCAGATACGCAGTATTTT
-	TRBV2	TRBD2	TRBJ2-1	CASNAFGGSYNEQFF	TGTGCCAGCAACGCGTTTGGCGGGAGCTACAATGAGCAGTTCTTC
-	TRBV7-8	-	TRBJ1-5	CASSLMYSNQPQHF	TGTGCCAGCAGCTTAATGTATAGCAATCAGCCCCAGCATTTT
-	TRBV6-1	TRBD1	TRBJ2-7	CASSEVGQGADEQYF	TGTGCCAGCAGTGAAGTAGGACAGGGGGCCGACGAGCAGTACTTC
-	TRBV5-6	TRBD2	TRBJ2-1	CASSSVLSTSGVWDEQFF	TGTGCCAGCAGCTCTGTCCTTTCGACTAGCGGAGTTTGGGATGAGCAGTTCTTC
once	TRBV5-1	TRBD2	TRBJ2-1	CASSLPGTSGYNEQFF	TGCGCCAGCAGCCTCCCCGGGACTAGCGGGTACAATGAGCAGTTCTTC
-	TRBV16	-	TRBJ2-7	CASSPTGAGVSREQYF	TGTGCCAGCAGTCCCACCGGGGCAGGGGTCAGTCGGGAGCAGTACTTC
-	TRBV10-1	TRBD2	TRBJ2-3	CASSDPGTSGTDTQYF	TGCGCCAGCAGTGACCCCGGGACTAGCGGCACAGATACGCAGTATTTT
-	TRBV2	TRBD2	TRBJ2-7	CASSWGGLAGGEEQYF	TGTGCCAGCAGTTGGGGAGGACTAGCGGGAGGTGAAGAGCAGTACTTC
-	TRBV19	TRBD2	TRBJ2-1	CASSIGGTTKGGLEQFF	TGTGCCAGTAGTATAGGCGGGACTACGAAGGGAGGATTAGAGCAGTTCTTC
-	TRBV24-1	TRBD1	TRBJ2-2	CATSANDRAKNTGELFF	TGTGCCACCAGTGCCAACGACAGGGCAAAGAACACCGGGGAGCTGTTTTTT
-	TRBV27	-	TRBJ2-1	CASSLYGDNEQFF	TGTGCCAGCAGTTTATACGGAGACAATGAGCAGTTCTTC
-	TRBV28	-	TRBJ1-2	CASSLSFADGYTF	TGTGCCAGCAGTTTATCATTTGCAGATGGCTACACCTTC
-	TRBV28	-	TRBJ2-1	CASSLWAGAYNEQFF	TGTGCCAGCAGTTTATGGGCTGGGGCTTACAATGAGCAGTTCTTC
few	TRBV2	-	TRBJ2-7	CASTLSSREQYF	TGTGCCAGCACGCTTAGCTCCCGCGAGCAGTACTTC
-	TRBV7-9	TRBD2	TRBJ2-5	CASSLIAGLQETQYF	TGTGCCAGCAGCTTAATAGCGGGCCTACAAGAGACCCAGTACTTC
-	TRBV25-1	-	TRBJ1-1	CASSDKRGHLNTEAFF	TGTGCCAGCAGTGACAAAAGGGGACACCTGAACACTGAAGCTTTCTTT
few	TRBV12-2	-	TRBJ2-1	CASRFPPLAGHNEQFF	TGTGCAAGTCGCTTCCCCCCCTTAGCGGGCCACAATGAGCAGTTCTTC
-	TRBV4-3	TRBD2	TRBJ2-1	CASSQDLAGVYNEQFF	TGCGCCAGCAGCCAAGATCTAGCGGGAGTGTACAATGAGCAGTTCTTC
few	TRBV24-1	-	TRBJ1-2	CATSDLGADGGYTF	TGTGCCACCAGTGATTTAGGAGCGGATGGTGGCTACACCTTC
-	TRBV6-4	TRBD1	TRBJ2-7	CASSGTGTLSEQYF	TGTGCCAGCAGTGGGACAGGGACCTTGAGCGAGCAGTACTTC
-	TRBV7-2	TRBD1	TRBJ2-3	CASSSDRGRGTDTQYF	TGTGCCAGCAGCTCAGACAGGGGGCGGGGCACAGATACGCAGTATTTT
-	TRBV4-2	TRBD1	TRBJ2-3	CASSQSGQGQGDTQYF	TGTGCCAGCAGCCAAAGTGGACAGGGCCAGGGAGATACGCAGTATTTT
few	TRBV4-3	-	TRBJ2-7	CASSQDRGYEQYF	TGCGCCAGCAGCCAAGACAGGGGCTACGAGCAGTACTTC
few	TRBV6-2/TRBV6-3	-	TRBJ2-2	CASSTGTGLNTGELFF	TGTGCCAGCAGCACCGGGACTGGACTGAACACCGGGGAGCTGTTTTTT
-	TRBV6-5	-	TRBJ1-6	CASSFYESSYNSPLHF	TGTGCCAGCAGTTTTTATGAGAGCTCCTATAATTCACCCCTCCACTTT
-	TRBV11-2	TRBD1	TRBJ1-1	CASSLGPDREAFF	TGTGCCAGCAGCTTAGGCCCGGACAGGGAAGCTTTCTTT
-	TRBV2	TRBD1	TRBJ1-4	CASSQGQGANEKLFF	TGTGCCAGCAGCCAAGGGCAGGGGGCTAATGAAAAACTGTTTTTT
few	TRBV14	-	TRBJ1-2	CASSPGTYGYTF	TGTGCCAGCAGCCCCGGGACATATGGCTACACCTTC
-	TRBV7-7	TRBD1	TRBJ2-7	CASSPGQGSGEQYF	TGTGCTAGCAGCCCTGGACAGGGATCGGGGGAGCAGTACTTC
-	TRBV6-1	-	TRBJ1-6	CASSEGAAYNSPLHF	TGTGCCAGCAGTGAGGGGGCAGCCTATAATTCACCCCTCCACTTT
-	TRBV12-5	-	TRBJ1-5	CARYQPQHF	TGTGCTCGGTATCAGCCCCAGCATTTT
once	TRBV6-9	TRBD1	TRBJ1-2	CASSYPGQIHYGYTF	TGTGCCAGCAGTTACCCGGGACAGATCCACTATGGCTACACCTTC
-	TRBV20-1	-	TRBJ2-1	CSASPGLSYNEQFF	TGCAGTGCTAGTCCGGGACTGTCCTACAATGAGCAGTTCTTC
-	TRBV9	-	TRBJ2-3	CASSVDPGYRADTQYF	TGTGCCAGCAGCGTTGACCCGGGGTACAGGGCAGATACGCAGTATTTT